One and the same sample provided the 24 T cell receptor beta chains below, sequenced in a study of CD4 T cells in relation to SARS-CoV-2 and coronaviruses. Before the COVID-19 pandemic, during about 2011-2019, CD4+ T cells were taken from unexposed donors. The cells were cultured for under 13 days before CD4+ T cells were isolated. Which antigens these TCRs recognize remains unknown. Method: immunoSEQ multiplex PCR; TCRdb's copy keeps in-frame clones and lacks some. The data show about 21,000 clones, approximately 76% seen once. The sample consisted of CD4+ T cells from PBMCs, cultured in vitro. These receptors all come from a human donor in good health.

The chain employs TRBV6-6 and TRBJ2-7; a weak D match, TRBD1 (6 bases). The CDR3 is 14 amino acids. Germline CDR1 reads MNHNY; CDR2 reads SVGAGI (reference sequence). Trimming removed 4 bases from V and 5 bases from J, with 15 bases in between. Here the CDR3 reads CASSSMTGSNEQYF. The CDR3 DNA reads as TGTGCCAGCAGTTCCATGACAGGTTCTAACGAGCAGTACTTC.

The CDR3 is CASSEGGTPNTEAFF. DNA of the CDR3: TGTGCCAGCAGTGAAGGTGGGACACCGAACACTGAAGCTTTCTTT. The chain recombines TRBV2 with TRBJ1-1; D may be TRBD1 (6 bases). The CDR3 runs 15 residues. The germline V and J ends were trimmed by 1 base and 1 base, with 10 bases remaining between them. Germline V gene lookup returns CDR1 SNHLY and CDR2 FYNNEI. The full variable domain, its missing parts supplied by reference TRBV2 and TRBJ1-1, is EPEVTQTPSHQVTQMGQEVILRCVPISNHLYFYWYRQILGQKVEFLVSFYNNEISEKSEIFDDQFSVERPDGSNFTLKIRSTKLEDSAMYFCASSEGGTPNTEAFFGQGTRLTVV.

This chain joins TRBV27 and TRBJ2-7; a weak D match, TRBD2 (5 bases). The CDR3 loop spans 13 amino acids. V lost 5 bases to trimming and J lost 2 bases, with 10 bases between them. CDR1 is MNHEY, CDR2 SMNVEV, per germline (reference sequence). This CDR3 reads CASSPTGTYEQYF. The DNA for the CDR3 is TGTGCCAGCAGTCCCACCGGGACCTACGAGCAGTACTTC.

The chain joins TRBV6-5 to TRBJ2-5; 7 nucleotides align to TRBD1. CDR1 is MNHEY and CDR2 is SVGAGI in the germline V gene. The CDR3 is 14 residues long. J lost 5 bases, V lost 3 bases, and 6 bases had no gene match. The CDR3 loop reads CASSYNTGDETQYF. The CDR3 DNA sequence: TGTGCCAGCAGTTATAATACAGGGGATGAGACCCAGTACTTC.

This chain joins TRBV12-5 and TRBJ1-3; D is unresolved. Trimming removed 4 bases from V and 4 bases from J, with 14 bases in between. In germline, CDR1 is LGHNT, CDR2 FRNRAP. CDR3 length: 15 amino acids. The CDR3 nucleotides are TGTGCTAGTGGTTCGACATGGCAGTCCGGAAACACCATATATTTT. As protein: CASGSTWQSGNTIYF.

There are a few counts of this clone. CDR3 residues: CASSFEQQGLDGYTF. Here the CDR3 DNA reads TGCGCCAGCAGCTTTGAGCAACAGGGTCTCGATGGCTACACCTTC. The rearrangement links TRBV5-1 to TRBJ1-2; D is perhaps TRBD1 (6 bases). Per germline, CDR1 SGHRS and CDR2 YFSETQ. This CDR3 is built from 15 residues. The V and J ends lost 2 bases and 6 bases respectively, with 17 bases between them.

V and J are TRBV11-3 and TRBJ1-1; no firm D call. The CDR3 is 12 amino acids. The germline V gene encodes CDR1 SGHNT and CDR2 YENEEA. Trimming left V 1 base short and J 7 bases short, with 7 bases between. CDR3 sequence: CASSLGRFEAFF. The CDR3 DNA follows: TGTGCCAGCAGCTTAGGGAGGTTTGAAGCTTTCTTT.

This chain links TRBV4-1 with TRBJ1-2, with 8 bases lining up with TRBD1. There are 17 residues in the CDR3. Trimming cost V 1 base and J 14 bases; bases outside gene matches: 21. Germline V gives CDR1 MGHRA, CDR2 YSYEKL. Here the CDR3 DNA reads TGCGCCAGCAGCCAAGGCCAGGTTCGCAGGGGGCCCCGGGTCTGGACCTTC. This gives the protein CASSQGQVRRGPRVWTF.

The chain has TRBV11-2 and TRBJ1-1; D not resolved. The V gene's germline CDR1 is SGHAT and CDR2 FQNNGV. This CDR3 is 13 amino acids long. Trimming shortened V by 0 bases and J by 7 bases, and 9 bases separated the two germline ends. The CDR3 DNA reads as TGTGCCAGCAGCTTAGAGTCGGGGAGTGAAGCTTTCTTT. The encoded protein is CASSLESGSEAFF.

The chain employs TRBV18 and TRBJ2-2; 7 bases fit TRBD2. V shed 3 bases and J 0 bases; nucleotides not matched to a gene: 1. Germline CDR1 reads KGHSH; CDR2 reads LQKENI. The CDR3 length is 15 residues. In DNA, the CDR3 is TGTGCCAGCTCACCGGGACTATCGAACACCGGGGAGCTGTTTTTT. Encoded protein: CASSPGLSNTGELFF.

This chain uses TRBV10-3 with TRBJ1-5, with unresolved D. The CDR3 consists of 14 residues. CDR1 and CDR2 from the germline V gene are ENHRY and SYGVKD. Trimming left V 4 bases short and J 0 bases short, with 7 bases between. In nucleotides, the CDR3 is TGTGCCATCAGTGGCTTACATAGCAATCAGCCCCAGCATTTT. Translated, it gives CAISGLHSNQPQHF.

V is TRBV20-1 and J is TRBJ1-3, with D unclear. The CDR3 consists of 11 residues. Germline lookup yields CDR1 DFQATT and CDR2 SNEGSKA (reference sequence). V lost 3 bases to trimming and J lost 4 bases, with 4 bases between them. The CDR3 sequence is CSASPGNTIYF. The CDR3 DNA is TGCAGTGCTAGCCCGGGAAACACCATATATTTT.

The chain links TRBV10-3 to TRBJ2-4; TRBD1 matches 10 bases. The V and J ends lost 6 bases and 5 bases, in that order; junction bases with no gene match: 4. CDR1 and CDR2 (germline): ENHRY, SYGVKD. The CDR3 has 14 residues. The CDR3 coding sequence is TGTGCCATCAGCCTCGGGACAGGGGAAAACATTCAGTACTTC. Its protein product is CAISLGTGENIQYF.

This clone appeared a few times. The chain has TRBV6-5 and TRBJ2-2; 7 bases match TRBD2. With V trimmed by 2 bases and J by 1 base, 4 bases remained unmatched. CDR3 length: 16 amino acids. Germline V lookup: CDR1 MNHEY, CDR2 SVGAGI. CDR3 bases: TGTGCCAGCAGTTACGGGCGGGAGCGGAACACCGGGGAGCTGTTTTTT. Translation gives CASSYGRERNTGELFF.

This sequence joins TRBV24-1 and TRBJ2-5, with a tentative D call TRBD1 (7 bases). The CDR3 sequence is 16 residues long. Trimming removed 2 bases at V and 5 bases at J, with 17 bases between. CDR1 and CDR2 from the germline V gene are KGHDR and SFDVKD. The CDR3 sequence is CATSDWGDSRWETQYF. In DNA, the CDR3 is TGTGCCACCAGTGATTGGGGGGACAGTCGGTGGGAGACCCAGTACTTC.

V usage is TRBV20-1 and J usage is TRBJ2-3; TRBD2 matches at 9 bases. CDR3 size: 13 residues. Germline CDR1 DFQATT, CDR2 SNEGSKA (reference sequence). J gave up 5 bases and V 3 bases, and 3 bases lay outside the gene matches. The chain's CDR3 is CSASPRGGDTQYF. The CDR3 DNA follows: TGCAGTGCTAGTCCGCGGGGGGGAGATACGCAGTATTTT.

The chain carries TRBV7-9 and TRBJ1-6, with TRBD1 identical over 8 bases. CDR3 size: 14 residues. CDR1 and CDR2 from the germline V gene are SEHNR and FQNEAQ (reference sequence). Unmatched junction bases numbered 4, after V lost 5 bases and J lost 7 bases. CDR3: CASSPGQGNSPLHF. The DNA for the CDR3 is TGTGCCAGCAGCCCAGGACAGGGAAATTCACCCCTCCACTTT.

CDR3 residues: CATSRRGLAGITDTQYF. CDR3 coding DNA: TGTGCCACCAGCAGACGAGGACTAGCGGGAATTACAGATACGCAGTATTTT. The chain joins TRBV15 to TRBJ2-3, with 12 bases identical to TRBD2. This CDR3 is built from 17 residues. The V segment lost 2 bases and the J segment 3 bases; nucleotides outside the gene matches: 6. Germline V CDR1 and CDR2: LNHNV, YYDKDF (reference sequence).

CDR3 sequence: CAISGASGGANTEAFF. The CDR3, as DNA: TGTGCCATCAGCGGGGCCTCCGGGGGCGCGAACACTGAAGCTTTCTTT. V and J are TRBV10-3 and TRBJ1-1; maybe TRBD1 (6 bases). CDR1 and CDR2 from the germline V gene are ENHRY and SYGVKD. The CDR3 covers 16 residues. Between the trimmed V and J ends, which lost 6 bases and 1 base, there was a span of 18 bases.

This clone has just a few counts. The chain's CDR3 is CASSPTGFVDEKLFF. CDR3 DNA sequence: TGTGCCAGTAGCCCGACAGGGTTTGTGGATGAAAAACTGTTTTTT. The V gene is TRBV19, the J gene TRBJ1-4, with 7 bases aligning to TRBD1. In germline, CDR1 is LNHDA, CDR2 SQIVND (reference sequence). This CDR3 has 15 residues. Losses at the gene ends were 6 bases for V and 6 bases for J; bases not matched to a gene: 10.

The chain employs TRBV28 and TRBJ1-2; 9 bases are a match to TRBD1. Germline CDR1 and CDR2: MDHEN and SYDVKM. The CDR3 has 16 residues. V shed 4 bases, J shed 4 bases, and the junction held 10 bases outside the gene matches. DNA of the CDR3: TGTGCCAGCAGTTCCCTCGGGTCGGGACAGGGCTATGGCTACACCTTC. It specifies CASSSLGSGQGYGYTF.

The rearrangement joins TRBV19 to TRBJ2-2; 9 bases line up with TRBD2. Trimming at V came to 6 bases and at J to 6 bases, leaving 5 bases not matched to a gene. From germline, CDR1 is LNHDA and CDR2 SQIVND (reference sequence). The CDR3 length is 14 residues. The CDR3 DNA reads as TGTGCCAGTAGGGCTAGCGGGATTGCCGGGGAGCTGTTTTTT. Translation: CASRASGIAGELFF.

This rearrangement joins TRBV11-1 to TRBJ1-2; TRBD1 might be the D (5 bases). Germline lookup yields CDR1 SGHAT and CDR2 FQDESV (reference sequence). The CDR3 consists of 13 residues. Trimming removed 4 bases from V and 8 bases from J, with 14 bases in between. CDR3 coding DNA: TGTGCCAGCAGCTCGGGACCCCAGTCCGGCTACACCTTC. Its translation: CASSSGPQSGYTF.

The chain recombines TRBV20-1 with TRBJ1-1; no definite D call. V was cut by 7 bases and J by 3 bases, with 9 bases left in between. The germline gives CDR1 DFQATT, CDR2 SNEGSKA (reference sequence). The CDR3 contains 11 residues. The CDR3 nucleotides read TGCAGTGGGGGAGTTGACACTGAAGCTTTCTTT. Its translation is CSGGVDTEAFF.